The source of this T cell receptor (beta chain) is a study of CD8+ T cells in alopecia areata. The study, taken as a whole, reports: Possibly as an HLA-related effect, TCR sharing across patients appeared less clear than in mice. Scalp samples also yield sequences of resident alphabeta T cells from normal skin.

Turning to this clone: What it binds is not known.

The V gene lost 6 bases and the J gene lost 0 bases, with 12 bases spanning the gap. Germline V gives CDR1 SNHLY, CDR2 FYNNEI. This CDR3 spans 14 amino acids. Sequencing relied on a cDNA template that was reverse transcribed from extracted RNA. The protocol was immunoSEQ multiplex PCR, while the TCRdb copy is restricted to in-frame clones and leaves out a portion. The sample shows 150,000 to 200,000 clones, about 72% of them seen only once. Collected material from alopecia areata patients comprised lesional scalp punch biopsies and peripheral blood. The clonotype was recovered from a human donor with alopecia areata. Sequenced material: CD8+ T cells sorted from blood, taken at week 0. This chain connects TRBV2 to TRBJ2-7; a weak D match, TRBD1 (6 bases). The CDR3 is CASRPDSFSYEQYF. The DNA for the CDR3 is TGTGCCAGCAGACCGGACAGCTTCTCCTACGAGCAGTACTTC.